One and the same sample provided the 13 T cell receptor beta chains below, sequenced in a study of human T cells and chemical hapten exposure. TCRdb ran MiXCR on the RACE reads and lists one entry per CDR3 protein. Of 79,000 or so distinct CDR3 sequences listed, approximately 10% are singletons. The time point was: patch test 1, 2 weeks after DPC sensitization. The treatment here: therapeutic diphenylcyclopropenone sensitization with weekly scalp DPC. Sequenced material: whole blood, taken in connection with sensitization to the hapten diphenylcyclopropenone (DPC). All receptors come from a woman between 45 and 65 years old with alopecia areata. Some clones in this sample may be carry-over from other donors' samples.

This clonotype has at least ten counts. The chain has TRBV19 and TRBJ1-5, with no clear D. CDR1 is LNHDA, CDR2 SQIVND, per germline (reference sequence). The CDR3 has 16 residues. Trimming took 2 bases from V and 2 from J, leaving 13 bases between them. CDR3 in amino acids: CASSILTAGGNQPQHF. The DNA for the CDR3 is TGTGCCAGTAGTATACTAACGGCGGGTGGCAATCAGCCCCAGCATTTT.

In its sample, this clonotype was seen many times. This chain connects TRBV18 to TRBJ1-3; D ambiguous. V was clipped by 6 bases and J by 0 bases, with 15 bases between them. The V gene's germline CDR1 is KGHSH and CDR2 LQKENI. The CDR3 has 16 residues. The CDR3 is CASSTGGGSSGNTIYF. The CDR3 nucleotides read TGTGCCAGCTCCACGGGAGGAGGGAGCTCTGGAAACACCATATATTTT.

This clonotype was detected a few times. V is TRBV7-2 and J is TRBJ2-2; tentatively, D is TRBD2 (5 bases). Germline lookup yields CDR1 SGHTA and CDR2 FQGNSA. V was trimmed by 2 bases and J by 4 bases, leaving 17 bases between them. The CDR3 is 17 residues long. In DNA, the CDR3 is TGTGCCAGCAGCTTACCCCCAGCGGAAGGGCGCACCGGGGAGCTGTTTTTT. Translated, it gives CASSLPPAEGRTGELFF. The whole variable domain, filled in from reference TRBV7-2 and TRBJ2-2, reads GAGVSQSPSNKVTEKGKDVELRCDPISGHTALYWYRQSLGQGLEFLIYFQGNSAPDKSGLPSDRFSAERTGGSVSTLTIQRTQQEDSAVYLCASSLPPAEGRTGELFFGEGSRLTVL.

The chain is built from TRBV6-5 and TRBJ2-7; D tentatively fits TRBD1 or TRBD2 (6 bases each). V was cut by 4 bases and J by 2 bases, with 15 bases left in between. CDR3 length: 15 residues. Germline lookup yields CDR1 MNHEY and CDR2 SVGAGI. In nucleotides, the CDR3 is TGTGCCAGCAGTTCCAGGACCGGGGGCGCCTACGAGCAGTACTTC. Translating gives CASSSRTGGAYEQYF.

This clonotype was found a few times. The CDR3 bases are TGCAGCGTTGTTTGGGGGGCGGCGAACACTGAAGCTTTCTTT. Its translation is CSVVWGAANTEAFF. This chain connects TRBV29-1 to TRBJ1-1; D may be TRBD1 (6 bases). CDR1 and CDR2 from the germline V gene are SQVTM and ANQGSEA. V was trimmed by 4 bases and J by 1 base, leaving 13 bases between them. There are 14 residues in the CDR3.

The chain employs TRBV7-2 and TRBJ2-3; maybe TRBD2 (6 bases). This CDR3 comprises 14 residues. The V gene's germline CDR1 is SGHTA and CDR2 FQGNSA. The germline V and J ends were trimmed by 5 bases and 3 bases, with 12 bases remaining between them. In nucleotides, the CDR3 is TGTGCCAGCAGCGCGCAGGCGGGGACAGATACGCAGTATTTT. This codes for CASSAQAGTDTQYF.

Concerning this clonotype: Possible read error: a much larger clone is one base away. DNA of the CDR3: TGTGCCAGCAGTGACAACTATGGCTACACCTTC. It encodes CASSDNYGYTF. V is TRBV2 and J is TRBJ1-2, with no clear D. The CDR3 is 11 residues long. The V end was cut by 3 bases, the J end by 2 bases, with 1 base between. In germline, CDR1 is SNHLY, CDR2 FYNNEI.

The V gene is TRBV10-1, the J gene TRBJ2-5; 11 bases fit TRBD2. This CDR3 has 15 amino acids. The ends lost 6 bases at V and 1 base at J; junction bases unmatched: 4. Germline V lookup: CDR1 WNHNN, CDR2 SYGVQD (reference sequence). CDR3 in amino acids: CASSAGLAGQETQYF. In DNA form, the CDR3 reads TGCGCCAGCAGCGCCGGACTAGCGGGCCAAGAGACCCAGTACTTC.

The table lists this clonotype with a few counts. The chain uses TRBV28 and TRBJ2-7; the D call may be TRBD1 or TRBD2 (5 bases each). The CDR3 sequence is 14 residues long. CDR1 MDHEN and CDR2 SYDVKM come from the germline V gene. V was clipped by 4 bases and J by 1 base, with 11 bases between them. CDR3 protein: CASSSPGTSYEQYF. The CDR3, as DNA: TGTGCCAGCAGTTCTCCCGGGACGTCCTACGAGCAGTACTTC.

This clonotype has just a few counts. This chain links TRBV10-3 with TRBJ2-1; TRBD2 is a possible D gene (6 bases). Trimming stripped 8 bases from V and 2 bases from J, with 13 bases between. This CDR3 is 14 amino acids long. The germline gives CDR1 ENHRY, CDR2 SYGVKD. CDR3 in amino acids: CAIRESLTYNEQFF. The CDR3 region has the DNA TGTGCCATCCGGGAGAGCCTGACCTACAATGAGCAGTTCTTC.

This clonotype occurred a few times. This sequence joins TRBV3-1 and TRBJ2-1, with 14 bases aligning to TRBD2. The CDR3 totals 16 residues. Germline CDR1 reads LGHDT; CDR2 reads YNNKEL (reference sequence). With 2 bases clipped from V and 6 bases from J, the junction kept 3 bases outside the gene matches. CDR3 in amino acids: CASSQSTSGRGNEQFF. The CDR3 DNA follows: TGTGCCAGCAGCCAATCGACTAGCGGGAGGGGCAATGAGCAGTTCTTC.

This clonotype was recorded a few times. This chain links TRBV7-9 with TRBJ2-7, with TRBD2 matching over 8 bases. This CDR3 comprises 14 residues. V was clipped by 3 bases and J by 2 bases; unmatched bases: 3. Germline CDR1 reads SEHNR; CDR2 reads FQNEAQ (reference sequence). The CDR3 bases are TGTGCCAGCAGCTTCGGCGGGAGGACCTACGAGCAGTACTTC. Its translation: CASSFGGRTYEQYF.

Regarding this clonotype: One end of the junction fails to match germline, which may point to a read error. The chain carries TRBV2 and TRBJ1-3; unclear D gene. The V gene's germline CDR1 is SNHLY and CDR2 FYNNEI. CDR3 length: 14 amino acids. The CDR3: CASSEGNSENTIYF. The CDR3 DNA reads TGTGCCAGCAGTGAGGGGAATTCTGAAAACACCATATATTTT.